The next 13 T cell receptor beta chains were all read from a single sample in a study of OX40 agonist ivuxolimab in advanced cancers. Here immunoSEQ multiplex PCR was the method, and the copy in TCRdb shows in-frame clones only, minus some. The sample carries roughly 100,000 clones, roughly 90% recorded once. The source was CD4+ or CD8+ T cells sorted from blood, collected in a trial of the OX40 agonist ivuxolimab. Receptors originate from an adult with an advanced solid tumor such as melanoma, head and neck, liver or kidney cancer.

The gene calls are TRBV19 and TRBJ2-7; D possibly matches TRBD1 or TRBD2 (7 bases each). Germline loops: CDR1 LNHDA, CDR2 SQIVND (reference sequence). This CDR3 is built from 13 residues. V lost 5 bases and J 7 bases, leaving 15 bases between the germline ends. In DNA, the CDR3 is TGTGCCAGTAGTGCTCACAGGGGAGGGGAGCAGTACTTC. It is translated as CASSAHRGGEQYF.

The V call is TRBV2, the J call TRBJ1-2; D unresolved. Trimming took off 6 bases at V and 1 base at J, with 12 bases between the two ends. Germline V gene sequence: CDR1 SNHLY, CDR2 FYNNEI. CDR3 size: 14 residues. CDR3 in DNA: TGTGCCAGCAGGTCCCCCAGAATTAACTATGGCTACACCTTC. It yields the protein CASRSPRINYGYTF.

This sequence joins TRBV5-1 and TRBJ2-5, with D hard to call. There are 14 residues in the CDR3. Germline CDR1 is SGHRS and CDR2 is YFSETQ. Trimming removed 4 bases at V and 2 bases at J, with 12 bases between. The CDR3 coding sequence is TGCGCCAGCAGCCTCGGGCCCTCACAAGAGACCCAGTACTTC. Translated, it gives CASSLGPSQETQYF.

DNA of the CDR3: TGTGCCAGCCTCGGGTCCCCGAGCTCCTACAATGAGCAGTTCTTC. It yields the protein CASLGSPSSYNEQFF. The genes are TRBV2 and TRBJ2-1; no firm D call. Trimming took off 8 bases at V and 0 bases at J, with 14 bases between the two ends. From germline, CDR1 is SNHLY and CDR2 FYNNEI. This CDR3 has 15 amino acids.

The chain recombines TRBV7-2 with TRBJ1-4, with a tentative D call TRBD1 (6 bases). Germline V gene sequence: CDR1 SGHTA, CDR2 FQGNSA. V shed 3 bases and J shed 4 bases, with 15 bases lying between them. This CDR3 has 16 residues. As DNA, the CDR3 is TGTGCCAGCAGCTTCCAGGGAGGGGGGGTTAATGAAAAACTGTTTTTT. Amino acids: CASSFQGGGVNEKLFF.

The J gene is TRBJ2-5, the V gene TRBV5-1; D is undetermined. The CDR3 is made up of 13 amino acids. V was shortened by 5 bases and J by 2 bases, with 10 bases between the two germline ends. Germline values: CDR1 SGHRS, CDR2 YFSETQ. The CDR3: CASRSALQETQYF. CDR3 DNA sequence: TGCGCCAGCAGGTCAGCCTTGCAAGAGACCCAGTACTTC.

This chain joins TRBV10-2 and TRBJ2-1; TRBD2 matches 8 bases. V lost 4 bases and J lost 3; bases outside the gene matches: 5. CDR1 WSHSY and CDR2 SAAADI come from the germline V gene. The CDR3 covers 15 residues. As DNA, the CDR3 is TGCGCCAGCAGTGTTAGCGGGAACTACTACAATGAGCAGTTCTTC. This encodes CASSVSGNYYNEQFF.

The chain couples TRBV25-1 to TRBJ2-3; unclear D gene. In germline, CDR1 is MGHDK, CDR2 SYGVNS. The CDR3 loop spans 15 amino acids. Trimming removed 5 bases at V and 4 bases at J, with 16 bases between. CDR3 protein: CASSLLGPSADTQYF. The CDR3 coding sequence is TGTGCCAGCAGTTTACTGGGCCCTTCGGCAGATACGCAGTATTTT. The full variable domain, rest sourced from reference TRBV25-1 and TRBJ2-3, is EADIYQTPRYLVIGTGKKITLECSQTMGHDKMYWYQQDPGMELHLIHYSYGVNSTEKGDLSSESTVSRIRTEHFPLTLESARPSHTSQYLCASSLLGPSADTQYFGPGTRLTVL.

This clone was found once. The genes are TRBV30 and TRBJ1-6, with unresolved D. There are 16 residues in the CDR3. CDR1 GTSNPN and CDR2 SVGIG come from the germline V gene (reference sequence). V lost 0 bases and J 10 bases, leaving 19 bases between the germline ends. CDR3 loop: CAWSVLLGRLSSPLHF. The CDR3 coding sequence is TGTGCCTGGAGTGTACTCCTCGGCAGGCTGTCATCACCCCTCCACTTT.

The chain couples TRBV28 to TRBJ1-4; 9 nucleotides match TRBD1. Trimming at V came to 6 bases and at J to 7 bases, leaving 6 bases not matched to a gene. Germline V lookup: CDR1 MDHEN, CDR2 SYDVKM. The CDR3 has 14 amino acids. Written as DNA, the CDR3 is TGTGCCAGCAGACCTACAGGGGGCAGTGAAAAACTGTTTTTT. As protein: CASRPTGGSEKLFF.

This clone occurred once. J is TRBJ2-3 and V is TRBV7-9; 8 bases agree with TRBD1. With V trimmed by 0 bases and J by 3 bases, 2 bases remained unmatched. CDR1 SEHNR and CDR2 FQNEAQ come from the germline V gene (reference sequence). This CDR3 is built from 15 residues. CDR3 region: CASSLAGQVTDTQYF. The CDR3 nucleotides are TGTGCCAGCAGCTTAGCGGGACAGGTTACAGATACGCAGTATTTT.

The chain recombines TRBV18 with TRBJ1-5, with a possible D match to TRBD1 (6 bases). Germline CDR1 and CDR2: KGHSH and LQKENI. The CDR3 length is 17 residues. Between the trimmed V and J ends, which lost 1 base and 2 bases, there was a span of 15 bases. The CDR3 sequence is CASSPLAGGKGNQPQHF. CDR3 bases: TGTGCCAGCTCACCACTCGCGGGGGGCAAGGGCAATCAGCCCCAGCATTTT.

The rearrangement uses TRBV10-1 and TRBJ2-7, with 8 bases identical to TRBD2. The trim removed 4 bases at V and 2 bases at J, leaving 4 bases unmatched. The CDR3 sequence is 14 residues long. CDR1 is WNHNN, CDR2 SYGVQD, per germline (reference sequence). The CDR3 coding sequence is TGCGCCAGCAGTGCGGTAGCGGGACCCTACGAGCAGTACTTC. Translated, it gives CASSAVAGPYEQYF.